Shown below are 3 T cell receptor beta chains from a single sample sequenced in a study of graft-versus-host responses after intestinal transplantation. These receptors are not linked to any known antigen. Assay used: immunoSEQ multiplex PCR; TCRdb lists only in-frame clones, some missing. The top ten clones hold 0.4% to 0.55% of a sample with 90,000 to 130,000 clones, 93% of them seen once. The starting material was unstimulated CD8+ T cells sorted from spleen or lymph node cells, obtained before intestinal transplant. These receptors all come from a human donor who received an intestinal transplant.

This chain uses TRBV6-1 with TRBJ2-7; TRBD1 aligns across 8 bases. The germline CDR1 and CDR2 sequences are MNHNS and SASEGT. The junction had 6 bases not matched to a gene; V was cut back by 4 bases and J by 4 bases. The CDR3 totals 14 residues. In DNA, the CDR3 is TGTGCCAGCAGTGGAGGACAGGGTGGGTACGAGCAGTACTTC. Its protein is CASSGGQGGYEQYF.

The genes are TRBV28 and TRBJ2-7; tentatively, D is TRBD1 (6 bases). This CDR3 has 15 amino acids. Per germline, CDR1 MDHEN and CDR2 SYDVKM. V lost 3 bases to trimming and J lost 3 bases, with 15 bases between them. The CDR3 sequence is CASSFLVPTGYEQYF. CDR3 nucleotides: TGTGCCAGCAGTTTTTTGGTTCCGACAGGCTACGAGCAGTACTTC. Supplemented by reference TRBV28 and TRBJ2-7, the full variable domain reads DVKVTQSSRYLVKRTGEKVFLECVQDMDHENMFWYRQDPGLGLRLIYFSYDVKMKEKGDIPEGYSVSREKKERFSLILESASTNQTSMYLCASSFLVPTGYEQYFGPGTRLTVT.

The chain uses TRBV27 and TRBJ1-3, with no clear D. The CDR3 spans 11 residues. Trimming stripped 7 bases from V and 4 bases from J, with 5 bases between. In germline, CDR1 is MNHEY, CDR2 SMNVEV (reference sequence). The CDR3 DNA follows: TGTGCCAGCAAGTCCGGAAACACCATATATTTT. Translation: CASKSGNTIYF.